This TCR beta chain was found in a study of molecular identifiers for immune sequencing clone quantification. TCRdb called the PCR reads again in MiXCR, with one record for every CDR3 protein. The table has approximately 500,000 distinct CDR3 sequences, around 25% seen once. This clonotype was detected a few times. The sample was naive CD8+ T cells from blood, with Jurkat cell RNA spiked in. The subset is: FACS-sorted CD8+CD4-CCR7+CD45RA+ naive T cells. The source of this sequence is a human donor in good health. Some libraries in this study had Jurkat cell RNA spiked in.

Here the CDR3 reads CATSSPWETGANEKLFF. CDR3 nucleotide sequence: TGTGCCACCAGCAGCCCATGGGAGACAGGGGCTAATGAAAAACTGTTTTTT. The rearrangement uses TRBV15 and TRBJ1-4, with 8 bases fitting TRBD1. The CDR3 has 17 residues. Germline V gene lookup returns CDR1 LNHNV and CDR2 YYDKDF (reference sequence). After removal of 3 bases from V and 3 bases from J, the junction contained 9 bases not matched to a gene.